This T cell receptor beta chain was retrieved from a study of blood T cells in healthy people across ages. V lost 0 bases and J lost 3; bases outside the gene matches: 5. This CDR3 contains 15 residues. The V gene's germline CDR1 is DFQATT and CDR2 SNEGSKA (reference sequence). Caucasian, healthy and from Russia, the donors were aged between 6 and 90. Isolation per sample recovered at least 7 million PBMCs. Using a J-beta primer mix together with a sample-barcoded 5' primer, a second PCR was run for roughly 7 to 11 cycles. TCRdb re-called the 5' RACE reads with MiXCR, one entry per CDR3 protein. In the table there are around 520,000 distinct CDR3 sequences, 27% of which are singletons. These data were also filed under a second study, of T cells of mothers and their children. That work states: Second-PCR primer M1S introduced sample barcodes and 2-4 random nucleotides. None of the identified T cell clones proved to be persistent microchimeric clones.

Sequenced material: blood. The V and J genes are TRBV20-1 and TRBJ1-2; TRBD1 agrees at 9 bases. The receptor was isolated from a boy aged 2 to 9 in good health. CDR3 protein: CSARDLDRGDYGYTF. The CDR3 region has the DNA TGCAGTGCTAGAGATCTGGACAGGGGCGACTATGGCTACACCTTC.